These 24 T cell receptor beta chains share one sample of origin, sequenced in a study of blood T cell repertoires in COVID-19. TCRdb's copy holds only in-frame clones and misses some; the assay was immunoSEQ multiplex PCR. This table has about 190,000 clones, roughly four fifths appearing once. Sample: peripheral blood. All receptors derive from a woman between 50 and 59 years old with acute or convalescent COVID-19.

The chain has TRBV15 and TRBJ1-6, with D possibly being TRBD1 (5 bases). Per the germline V gene, CDR1 is LNHNV and CDR2 is YYDKDF (reference sequence). The CDR3 is 14 amino acids. V was trimmed by 0 bases and J by 14 bases, leaving 14 bases between them. The CDR3 spells CATSRDLGGESLHF. CDR3 DNA sequence: TGTGCCACCAGCAGAGATCTGGGGGGGGAGTCCCTCCACTTT.

The chain carries TRBV5-1 and TRBJ2-1; the match to TRBD1 covers 11 bases. This CDR3 has 16 amino acids. Germline lookup yields CDR1 SGHRS and CDR2 YFSETQ. V was pared by 1 base and J by 8 bases, with 8 bases of the junction left unmatched. CDR3 coding DNA: TGCGCCAGCAGCTTGTCATCCGGGACAGGGGGATATGAGCAGTTCTTC. It encodes CASSLSSGTGGYEQFF.

The chain has TRBV7-2 and TRBJ1-6, with a possible D match to TRBD1 (6 bases). Germline V gene sequence: CDR1 SGHTA, CDR2 FQGNSA. The V and J ends lost 6 bases and 9 bases respectively, with 21 bases between them. The CDR3 is made up of 16 amino acids. In DNA, the CDR3 is TGTGCCAGCAGTCCCACGGGACACAAGGGGCTTTCACCCCTCCACTTT. This gives the protein CASSPTGHKGLSPLHF.

J is TRBJ2-1 and V is TRBV12-5; 7 bases fit TRBD2. The CDR3 sequence is 14 residues long. Germline lookup yields CDR1 LGHNT and CDR2 FRNRAP. The ends lost 6 bases at V and 4 bases at J; junction bases unmatched: 6. CDR3 region: CASGLAEIYNEQFF. CDR3 nucleotide sequence: TGTGCTAGTGGCCTAGCGGAGATATACAATGAGCAGTTCTTC.

The V call is TRBV5-1, the J call TRBJ1-6; D may be TRBD1 (5 bases). Germline V CDR1 and CDR2: SGHRS, YFSETQ. Trimming took 2 bases from V and 13 from J, leaving 16 bases between them. This CDR3 contains 14 residues. As DNA, the CDR3 is TGCGCCAGCAGCTTCGGACAAGGGGAATCGCCCCTCCACTTT. Its protein is CASSFGQGESPLHF.

This clone showed up just once. The gene calls are TRBV10-1 and TRBJ1-2; D unresolved. The V gene lost 2 bases and the J gene lost 9 bases, with 22 bases spanning the gap. The germline V gene has CDR1 WNHNN and CDR2 SYGVQD (reference sequence). This CDR3 spans 16 amino acids. CDR3 in amino acids: CASSEPARAAGTCYTF. In DNA, the CDR3 is TGCGCCAGCAGTGAGCCGGCCCGGGCAGCGGGTACTTGCTACACCTTC.

This clone was counted between two and nine times. V usage is TRBV15 and J usage is TRBJ1-5, with 9 bases matching TRBD1. CDR3 size: 17 residues. Germline CDR1 and CDR2: LNHNV and YYDKDF (reference sequence). Losses at the gene ends were 3 bases for V and 4 bases for J; bases not matched to a gene: 10. The CDR3: CATSRDTGTGYNQPQHF. In DNA form, the CDR3 reads TGTGCCACCAGCAGGGATACCGGGACAGGGTATAATCAGCCCCAGCATTTT.

CDR3 bases: TGTGCCACGACCGGGACAGGGATTCTGGATACGCAGTATTTT. Protein sequence: CATTGTGILDTQYF. The J gene is TRBJ2-3, the V gene TRBV24-1, with TRBD1 matching over 9 bases. Trimming at V came to 10 bases and at J to 6 bases, leaving 10 bases not matched to a gene. Per germline, CDR1 KGHDR and CDR2 SFDVKD. The CDR3 runs to 14 residues.

The CDR3 DNA follows: TGTGCCACCAGGGACAGGGGGTATTATAATTCACCCCTCCACTTT. As protein: CATRDRGYYNSPLHF. The J gene is TRBJ1-6, the V gene TRBV15; 10 bases agree with TRBD1. In germline, CDR1 is LNHNV, CDR2 YYDKDF (reference sequence). CDR3 length: 15 amino acids. V was clipped by 6 bases and J by 4 bases; unmatched bases: 3.

The chain employs TRBV10-3 and TRBJ1-2, with 8 bases that match TRBD1. The V gene end was trimmed by 4 bases and the J gene end by 14 bases; junction bases not matched to a gene: 12. Germline V gene lookup returns CDR1 ENHRY and CDR2 SYGVKD. This CDR3 is built from 13 residues. This CDR3 is CAISADPGGLKTF. CDR3 in DNA: TGTGCCATCAGTGCAGACCCAGGGGGCCTAAAAACCTTC.

The chain links TRBV5-8 to TRBJ2-5, with D perhaps matching TRBD2 (5 bases). This CDR3 has 15 residues. The V end was cut by 0 bases, the J end by 5 bases, with 14 bases between. Germline V gene sequence: CDR1 SGHTS, CDR2 YDEGEE. The CDR3: CASSLGGSLRETQYF. CDR3 DNA: TGTGCCAGCAGCTTGGGAGGGTCTCTGAGGGAGACCCAGTACTTC.

This chain connects TRBV12-5 to TRBJ2-7, with D maybe TRBD1 (6 bases). The germline V gene has CDR1 LGHNT and CDR2 FRNRAP. The CDR3 length is 13 residues. V lost 6 bases to trimming and J lost 3 bases, with 12 bases between them. CDR3 sequence: CASGAGTSYEQYF. CDR3 bases: TGTGCTAGTGGAGCCGGGACAAGCTACGAGCAGTACTTC. The full variable domain, rest sourced from reference TRBV12-5 and TRBJ2-7, is DARVTQTPRHKVTEMGQEVTMRCQPILGHNTVFWYRQTMMQGLELLAYFRNRAPLDDSGMPKDRFSAEMPDATLATLKIQPSEPRDSAVYFCASGAGTSYEQYFGPGTRLTVT.

The V call is TRBV6-1, the J call TRBJ1-2; no clear D gene. Germline values: CDR1 MNHNS, CDR2 SASEGT. This CDR3 region has 15 residues. The V end lost 1 base, the J end lost 2 bases, and 11 bases lay between the germline ends. CDR3 protein: CASSEGFGHNYGYTF. The CDR3 nucleotides are TGTGCCAGCAGTGAAGGTTTTGGGCACAACTATGGCTACACCTTC.

In nucleotides, the CDR3 is TGTGCCACCAGTGATTTTAGAAGGGGGCTGGAAGGGGATGAGCAGTTCTTC. This sequence encodes CATSDFRRGLEGDEQFF. The chain combines TRBV24-1 with TRBJ2-1; 7 bases are a match to TRBD1. The J segment lost 8 bases and the V segment lost 1 base, leaving 13 bases of the junction unmatched. The CDR3 is 17 residues long. Germline V lookup: CDR1 KGHDR, CDR2 SFDVKD.

On this clone itself: A read error may produce the germline difference seen at one junction end. J is TRBJ2-3 and V is TRBV3-1 (or the pseudogene TRBV3-2); the D gene is possibly TRBD2 (6 bases). This CDR3 comprises 13 residues. Germline lookup yields CDR1 LGHDT and CDR2 YNNKEL (reference sequence). CDR3 loop: CASSQGGTGTQYF. The CDR3 nucleotides read TGTGCCAGCAGCCAGGGAGGTACAGGTACGCAGTATTTT.

The chain joins TRBV27 to TRBJ2-3; perhaps TRBD2 as D (5 bases). Per the germline V gene, CDR1 is MNHEY and CDR2 is SMNVEV (reference sequence). The length of the CDR3 is 12 residues. Trimming pared 6 bases from V and 6 bases from J, leaving 10 bases between. The CDR3 DNA reads as TGTGCCAGCAGGTCAGGCGGGGATACGCAGTATTTT. As protein: CASRSGGDTQYF.

The CDR3 sequence: CASNLEVTGELFF. CDR3 nucleotide sequence: TGTGCCAGCAACTTAGAGGTCACCGGGGAGCTGTTTTTT. The chain couples TRBV5-6 to TRBJ2-2; D not certain. Trimming took 6 bases from V and 4 from J, leaving 10 bases between them. Germline CDR1 is SGHDT and CDR2 is YYEEEE. The CDR3 spans 13 residues.

The rearrangement joins TRBV7-2 to TRBJ2-1; 14 positions agree with TRBD2. The CDR3 loop spans 18 amino acids. V shed 1 base and J 7 bases; nucleotides not matched to a gene: 9. In germline, CDR1 is SGHTA, CDR2 FQGNSA. CDR3 nucleotide sequence: TGTGCCAGCAGCTTAGGAGGGGGGACTAGCGGGAGTGCGAATGAGCAGTTCTTC. Translation gives CASSLGGGTSGSANEQFF.

The chain carries TRBV9 and TRBJ2-7; TRBD1 is a possible D gene (5 bases). Between the trimmed V and J ends, which lost 3 bases and 3 bases, there was a span of 10 bases. Per the germline V gene, CDR1 is SGDLS and CDR2 is YYNGEE. The CDR3 contains 13 residues. CDR3 region: CASSDQGSYEQYF. DNA for the CDR3: TGTGCCAGCAGCGACCAGGGCAGCTACGAGCAGTACTTC. The full variable domain, its missing parts supplied by reference TRBV9 and TRBJ2-7, is DSGVTQTPKHLITATGQRVTLRCSPRSGDLSVYWYQQSLDQGLQFLIQYYNGEERAKGNILERFSAQQFPDLHSELNLSSLELGDSALYFCASSDQGSYEQYFGPGTRLTVT.

The chain carries TRBV28 and TRBJ1-2, with D maybe TRBD1 (5 bases). V lost 6 bases, J lost 0 bases, and 11 bases lay in between. Per the germline V gene, CDR1 is MDHEN and CDR2 is SYDVKM. This CDR3 contains 14 residues. The CDR3 DNA sequence: TGTGCCAGCAGCCGCAGGGTGGCTAACTATGGCTACACCTTC. Amino acids: CASSRRVANYGYTF.

The sample holds a few counts of this clone. The V gene is TRBV6-2 or TRBV6-3, the J gene TRBJ2-3; D is perhaps TRBD2 (5 bases). Trimming removed 0 bases at V and 3 bases at J, with 13 bases between. The CDR3 is 16 amino acids. CDR1 is MNHEY and CDR2 is SVGEGT in the germline V gene. This CDR3 reads CASSYSNMIATDTQYF. The CDR3 DNA sequence: TGTGCCAGCAGTTACTCGAATATGATAGCGACAGATACGCAGTATTTT.

This chain connects TRBV6-5 to TRBJ1-4; D unresolved. The CDR3 length is 14 residues. Germline V gene lookup returns CDR1 MNHEY and CDR2 SVGAGI. V was shortened by 5 bases and J by 0 bases, with 7 bases between the two germline ends. CDR3 nucleotide sequence: TGTGCCAGCAGTCCGAGTGCAACTAATGAAAAACTGTTTTTT. Amino acids: CASSPSATNEKLFF.

The sample holds one count of this clone. The chain uses TRBV10-1 and TRBJ2-3, with 9 nucleotides matching TRBD2. CDR1 and CDR2 from the germline V gene are WNHNN and SYGVQD (reference sequence). The CDR3 covers 18 residues. Trimming cost V 4 bases and J 2 bases; bases outside gene matches: 13. CDR3 residues: CASSAVGFASGNTDTQYF. CDR3 nucleotide sequence: TGCGCCAGCAGTGCGGTCGGTTTTGCTAGCGGGAACACAGATACGCAGTATTTT.

The V call is TRBV5-1, the J call TRBJ1-1; 8 bases fit TRBD1. The germline V gene has CDR1 SGHRS and CDR2 YFSETQ. The CDR3 extends over 15 amino acids. J gave up 1 base and V 5 bases, and 7 bases lay outside the gene matches. CDR3 in amino acids: CASRIAGTGNTEAFF. CDR3 DNA: TGCGCCAGCAGAATAGCCGGGACAGGGAACACTGAAGCTTTCTTT.